This T cell receptor (beta chain) was recovered during a study of T cells after posttransplantation cyclophosphamide. CDR1 is SQVTM, CDR2 ANQGSEA, per germline. J lost 0 bases, V lost 3 bases, and 5 bases had no gene match. The CDR3 totals 15 residues. Treatment was busulfan-fludarabine conditioning, a marrow graft, and cyclophosphamide on days +3 and +4. TCRdb keeps only in-frame clones here, not all; method: immunoSEQ multiplex PCR. The repertoire holds about 22,000 clones, with 80% to 90% as singletons. This specimen was PBMCs, taken after allogeneic stem cell transplant with posttransplant cyclophosphamide. The source of this sequence is a female patient in her 30s who received an allogeneic stem cell transplant from an unrelated donor, was CMV-positive, and had no GVHD. Some T cells may have originated in the graft donor. The rearrangement links TRBV29-1 to TRBJ2-3; 8 bases agree with TRBD1. CDR3 sequence reads: CSVDGQGSSTDTQYF. CDR3 DNA: TGCAGCGTTGACGGACAGGGAAGCAGCACAGATACGCAGTATTTT.